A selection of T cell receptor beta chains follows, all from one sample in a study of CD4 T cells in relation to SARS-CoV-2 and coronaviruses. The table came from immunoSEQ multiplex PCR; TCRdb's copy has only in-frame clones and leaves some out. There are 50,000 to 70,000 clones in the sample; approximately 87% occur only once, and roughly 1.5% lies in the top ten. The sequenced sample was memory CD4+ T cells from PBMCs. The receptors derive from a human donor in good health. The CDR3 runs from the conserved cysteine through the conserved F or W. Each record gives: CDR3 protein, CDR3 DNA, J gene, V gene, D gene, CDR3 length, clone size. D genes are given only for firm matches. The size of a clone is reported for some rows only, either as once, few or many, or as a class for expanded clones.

CATTYRPNEADTQYF | TGTGCCACCACGTACCGACCAAATGAGGCAGATACGCAGTATTTT | TRBJ2-3 | TRBV10-3 | NA | 15 | NA
CASSPHLNYGYTF | TGTGCCAGCAGTCCCCACCTAAACTATGGCTACACCTTC | TRBJ1-2 | TRBV27 | NA | 13 | NA
CASSSGLKETQYF | TGTGCCAGCAGTTCCGGACTTAAGGAGACCCAGTACTTC | TRBJ2-5 | TRBV27 | NA | 13 | once
CASSKSKQGLSYEQYF | TGTGCCAGTAGTAAGTCCAAACAGGGCCTATCCTACGAGCAGTACTTC | TRBJ2-7 | TRBV19 | NA | 16 | NA
CASTRLLGGGELFF | TGTGCCAGCACCCGACTCCTAGGTGGCGGGGAGCTGTTTTTT | TRBJ2-2 | TRBV6-5 | NA | 14 | NA
CAWFRASGANVLTF | TGTGCCTGGTTTCGGGCCTCTGGGGCCAACGTCCTGACTTTC | TRBJ2-6 | TRBV30 | NA | 14 | NA
CASSLSGRVESPLHF | TGTGCCAGCAGTTTATCGGGCAGGGTCGAATCACCCCTCCACTTT | TRBJ1-6 | TRBV27 | NA | 15 | NA
CASSPAGGGYEQYF | TGTGCCAGCAGCCCAGCGGGGGGGGGTTACGAGCAGTACTTC | TRBJ2-7 | TRBV14 | TRBD2 | 14 | NA
CASSLITPSGPHNEQFF | TGTGCCAGCAGCTTAATAACACCTAGCGGGCCCCACAATGAGCAGTTCTTC | TRBJ2-1 | TRBV11-2 | TRBD2 | 17 | NA
CASSANGNTIYF | TGTGCCAGCAGTGCAAACGGAAACACCATATATTTT | TRBJ1-3 | TRBV2 | NA | 12 | NA
CASSPGTSGANNEQFF | TGTGCCAGCTCACCCGGGACTAGCGGAGCCAACAATGAGCAGTTCTTC | TRBJ2-1 | TRBV18 | TRBD2 | 16 | NA
CASSLDPGDEQFF | TGTGCCAGCAGCTTAGATCCAGGAGATGAGCAGTTCTTC | TRBJ2-1 | TRBV11-2 | NA | 13 | NA
CASTRSAISNQPQHF | TGTGCCAGCACCCGTTCGGCTATTAGCAATCAGCCCCAGCATTTT | TRBJ1-5 | TRBV27 | NA | 15 | NA
CASSYSTDNTDTQYF | TGTGCCAGCAGTTACTCGACCGACAACACAGATACGCAGTATTTT | TRBJ2-3 | TRBV6-2/TRBV6-3 | NA | 15 | NA
CAWSVHGATGELFF | TGTGCCTGGAGTGTACATGGGGCCACCGGGGAGCTGTTTTTT | TRBJ2-2 | TRBV30 | NA | 14 | NA
CASSRLGTGGETQYF | TGTGCCAGCAGCCGCCTCGGGACCGGCGGAGAGACCCAGTACTTC | TRBJ2-5 | TRBV5-4 | NA | 15 | NA
CASSRDRGLEEKLFF | TGTGCCAGTAGTAGAGACAGGGGGCTTGAAGAAAAACTGTTTTTT | TRBJ1-4 | TRBV19 | TRBD1 | 15 | NA
CASSSARVGYGYTF | TGTGCCAGCAGCTCGGCCAGGGTGGGCTATGGCTACACCTTC | TRBJ1-2 | TRBV7-9 | NA | 14 | NA
CASRREFSNEKLFF | TGTGCCAGCAGACGAGAGTTTTCTAATGAAAAACTGTTTTTT | TRBJ1-4 | TRBV6-5 | NA | 14 | once
CASSTGTSGRNTGELFF | TGTGCCAGCAGCACCGGGACTAGCGGGCGCAACACCGGGGAGCTGTTTTTT | TRBJ2-2 | TRBV5-4 | TRBD2 | 17 | NA
CASNGIRADTQYF | TGTGCCAGCAACGGGATCCGAGCGGATACGCAGTATTTT | TRBJ2-3 | TRBV28 | NA | 13 | NA
CASSRAQTYEQYF | TGCGCCAGCAGCCGCGCCCAGACCTACGAGCAGTACTTC | TRBJ2-7 | TRBV5-1 | NA | 13 | NA
CASRENYNSPLHF | TGTGCCTCCCGGGAAAACTATAATTCACCCCTCCACTTT | TRBJ1-6 | TRBV30 | NA | 13 | NA
CASSSWEASSSYEQYF | TGTGCCAGCAGTTCTTGGGAGGCTTCCAGCTCCTACGAGCAGTACTTC | TRBJ2-7 | TRBV6-5 | NA | 16 | NA
CASSLTGSGNTIYF | TGTGCCAGCAGCTTAACCGGCTCTGGAAACACCATATATTTT | TRBJ1-3 | TRBV11-3 | NA | 14 | NA
CASSWTGAYEQYF | TGCGCCAGCAGTTGGACGGGGGCATACGAGCAGTACTTC | TRBJ2-7 | TRBV5-1 | NA | 13 | NA
CASSSVIRQGEAFF | TGTGCCAGCAGCTCTGTCATACGACAGGGTGAAGCTTTCTTT | TRBJ1-1 | TRBV7-2 | TRBD1 | 14 | few
CASSRSGGSTDTQYF | TGTGCCAGCAGTCGGAGCGGGGGAAGCACAGATACGCAGTATTTT | TRBJ2-3 | TRBV6-5 | TRBD2 | 15 | NA
CSAKKETQYF | TGCAGTGCAAAAAAAGAGACCCAGTACTTC | TRBJ2-5 | TRBV20-1 | NA | 10 | NA
CASSPSVLGADGYTF | TGTGCCAGCAGTCCCTCTGTGTTAGGGGCGGATGGCTACACCTTC | TRBJ1-2 | TRBV6-6 | NA | 15 | NA
CASSQEGSSGNEQFF | TGTGCCAGCAGCCAAGAGGGCAGTTCAGGCAATGAGCAGTTCTTC | TRBJ2-1 | TRBV2 | NA | 15 | once
CASLNRVGSSGNTIYF | TGTGCCAGCTTAAACAGGGTGGGTAGCTCTGGAAACACCATATATTTT | TRBJ1-3 | TRBV28 | NA | 16 | NA
CASSLPGLAEFF | TGTGCCAGCAGCTTGCCGGGACTAGCTGAGTTCTTC | TRBJ2-1 | TRBV7-9 | TRBD2 | 12 | NA
CASSFGLAGDRNYEQYF | TGTGCCAGCAGCTTCGGACTAGCGGGTGATCGTAACTACGAGCAGTACTTC | TRBJ2-7 | TRBV5-4 | TRBD2 | 17 | NA
CASSGQGHEQYF | TGTGCCAGCAGCGGACAGGGCCACGAGCAGTACTTC | TRBJ2-7 | TRBV6-2/TRBV6-3 | TRBD1 | 12 | once
CASSGQGVQPQHF | TGTGCCAGCAGTGGACAGGGGGTTCAGCCCCAGCATTTT | TRBJ1-5 | TRBV6-1 | TRBD1 | 13 | NA
CASSSSGANVLTF | TGTGCCAGCAGCTCTTCTGGGGCCAACGTCCTGACTTTC | TRBJ2-6 | TRBV7-9 | NA | 13 | NA
CSVELAGEYGYTF | TGCAGCGTTGAATTAGCAGGGGAATATGGCTACACCTTC | TRBJ1-2 | TRBV29-1 | NA | 13 | NA
CASSVARPEGGMGYTF | TGTGCCAGCAGCGTAGCCCGACCGGAAGGGGGCATGGGCTACACCTTC | TRBJ1-2 | TRBV9 | TRBD1 | 16 | NA
CASIGQGARFYGYTF | TGTGCCAGCATAGGACAGGGGGCTAGGTTCTATGGCTACACCTTC | TRBJ1-2 | TRBV6-6 | TRBD1 | 15 | NA
CASSQDNFSGEQYF | TGCGCCAGCAGCCAAGATAATTTCTCGGGGGAGCAGTACTTC | TRBJ2-7 | TRBV4-1 | NA | 14 | once
CASSSGQGNTIYF | TGCGCCAGCAGCTCTGGACAGGGCAACACCATATATTTT | TRBJ1-3 | TRBV5-1 | TRBD1 | 13 | NA
CASSDPSAESWMNTEAFF | TGTGCCAGCAGTGATCCGAGCGCCGAGTCGTGGATGAACACTGAAGCTTTCTTT | TRBJ1-1 | TRBV2 | NA | 18 | NA
CASSIGQGLEEKLFF | TGTGCCAGTAGTATAGGACAGGGGTTAGAAGAAAAACTGTTTTTT | TRBJ1-4 | TRBV19 | TRBD1 | 15 | NA
CASSRRGDAASTDTQYF | TGTGCCAGCAGCCGCCGAGGGGACGCCGCTAGCACAGATACGCAGTATTTT | TRBJ2-3 | TRBV28 | NA | 17 | NA
CASSFRLPDTGELFF | TGTGCCAGCAGTTTCAGGCTACCTGACACCGGGGAGCTGTTTTTT | TRBJ2-2 | TRBV28 | NA | 15 | few
CSVQSGQETQYF | TGCAGCGTTCAGAGCGGGCAAGAGACCCAGTACTTC | TRBJ2-5 | TRBV29-1 | NA | 12 | NA
CASSSGQGTGYTF | TGTGCCAGCTCATCGGGACAGGGGACTGGCTACACCTTC | TRBJ1-2 | TRBV18 | TRBD1 | 13 | once
CASSQAGDGGDEQFF | TGTGCCAGCAGCCAAGCCGGGGATGGGGGCGATGAGCAGTTCTTC | TRBJ2-1 | TRBV3-1/TRBV3-2 | NA | 15 | NA
CASSDRTSDPDTQYF | TGTGCCAGCAGCGACAGGACTAGCGATCCAGATACGCAGTATTTT | TRBJ2-3 | TRBV9 | TRBD2 | 15 | NA
CASSETFGRGVEKLFF | TGTGCCAGCAGCGAAACCTTTGGCAGGGGTGTTGAAAAACTGTTTTTT | TRBJ1-4 | TRBV9 | NA | 16 | once
CASSLGLAGTGTQYF | TGCGCCAGCAGCTTGGGGCTAGCGGGCACCGGGACGCAGTATTTT | TRBJ2-3 | TRBV5-1 | TRBD2 | 15 | NA
CASSETVNEQFF | TGTGCCAGCAGTGAAACTGTGAATGAGCAGTTCTTC | TRBJ2-1 | TRBV6-1 | NA | 12 | NA
CASSLGGTGGNYEQYF | TGCGCCAGCAGCTTGGGCGGGACAGGGGGTAACTACGAGCAGTACTTC | TRBJ2-7 | TRBV5-1 | TRBD1 | 16 | NA
CASSLRTGRETQYF | TGTGCCAGCAGCCTTCGGACGGGCAGGGAGACCCAGTACTTC | TRBJ2-5 | TRBV7-2 | NA | 14 | NA
CASSQAGHTEAFF | TGTGCCAGCAGCCAAGCAGGGCACACTGAAGCTTTCTTT | TRBJ1-1 | TRBV3-1/TRBV3-2 | NA | 13 | NA